The following is a T cell receptor (beta chain) sequence with its context. The sample originates from a study of shared clonotypes between healthy human individuals. This CDR3 comprises 14 residues. V gave up 3 bases and J gave up 1 base, with 8 bases separating them. Germline lookup yields CDR1 ENHRY and CDR2 SYGVKD. The method was immunoSEQ multiplex PCR; TCRdb's version includes in-frame clones alone and lacks a portion of them. The table lists over a million clones, roughly 96% of them singletons. The specimen was naive CD4+ T cells sorted from blood. The subset here: CD45RA+ positively selected. This sequence originates from a man aged 25 to 45 in good health. The V call is TRBV10-3, the J call TRBJ2-3; D possibly corresponds to TRBD2 (6 bases). CDR3 coding DNA: TGTGCCATCAGTGACGGCGGGGGCACAGATACGCAGTATTTT. This codes for CAISDGGGTDTQYF.